The 24 T cell receptor beta chains reported below all come from one sample, sequenced in a study of blood T cell repertoires in COVID-19. TCRdb's table, derived via immunoSEQ multiplex PCR, lists solely in-frame clones and lacks some. Of some 100,000 clones in the sample, about 86% were seen once. The sample comprised PBMCs or T cells enriched from blood (not recorded which). The receptors come from a woman aged 45-59 years who had recovered from COVID-19.

The chain is built from TRBV9 and TRBJ1-2; 7 bases align to TRBD1. Germline V gene data show CDR1 as SGDLS and CDR2 as YYNGEE. Trimming removed 3 bases from V and 6 bases from J; junction bases left unmatched: 11. The CDR3 loop spans 15 amino acids. This CDR3 is CASSAYQGDLDGYTF. The CDR3, as DNA: TGTGCCAGCAGCGCCTACCAGGGGGATCTGGATGGCTACACCTTC.

This clone was picked up one time. The V and J genes are TRBV9 and TRBJ2-1; D is uncertain. The V gene lost 2 bases and the J gene lost 9 bases, with 12 bases spanning the gap. CDR3 length: 13 residues. Germline-derived CDR1 and CDR2 are SGDLS and YYNGEE. The CDR3 sequence: CASSVGGGIEQFF. CDR3 nucleotides: TGTGCCAGCAGCGTTGGCGGTGGCATTGAGCAGTTCTTC.

The V gene is TRBV6-5, the J gene TRBJ2-1; 7 nucleotides match TRBD1. Germline lookup yields CDR1 MNHEY and CDR2 SVGAGI. The J segment lost 5 bases and the V segment lost 4 bases, leaving 5 bases of the junction unmatched. The length of the CDR3 is 14 residues. The CDR3 protein is CASSSSTGDNEQFF. CDR3 in DNA: TGTGCCAGCAGTTCCAGTACAGGGGACAATGAGCAGTTCTTC.

As DNA, the CDR3 is TGTGCCAGTAGTATATACCCCAGACAGGCCGAGCAGGGCGGCTATATGGAGACCCAGTACTTC. Translation gives CASSIYPRQAEQGGYMETQYF. The J gene is TRBJ2-5, the V gene TRBV19; D is perhaps TRBD1 (6 bases). The V gene lost 2 bases and the J gene lost 5 bases, with 33 bases spanning the gap. CDR1 and CDR2 (germline): LNHDA, SQIVND (reference sequence). This CDR3 is 21 amino acids long.

V is TRBV6-2 or TRBV6-3 and J is TRBJ2-7; 12 bases line up with TRBD2. J was trimmed by 3 bases and V by 6 bases; bases with no gene match: 9. The CDR3 has 16 residues. In germline, CDR1 is MNHEY, CDR2 SVGEGT. CDR3 region: CASSSSLAGGYYEQYF. CDR3 DNA sequence: TGTGCCAGCAGCTCCTCACTAGCGGGAGGATACTACGAGCAGTACTTC.

The chain recombines TRBV28 with TRBJ1-1, with 8 bases matching TRBD1. Germline-derived CDR1 and CDR2 are MDHEN and SYDVKM. The CDR3 has 14 amino acids. J lost 5 bases, V lost 7 bases, and 9 bases had no gene match. The CDR3 DNA sequence: TGTGCCAGCAACCCCACAGGGGGAGGGACTGAAGCTTTCTTT. It specifies CASNPTGGGTEAFF.

The rearrangement joins TRBV28 to TRBJ1-3; D gene uncertain. V was trimmed by 6 bases and J by 8 bases, leaving 8 bases between them. The germline V gene encodes CDR1 MDHEN and CDR2 SYDVKM. CDR3 length: 11 amino acids. The CDR3 coding sequence is TGTGCCAGCAGCCGCGAAGACACCATATATTTT. It codes for CASSREDTIYF.

The rearrangement uses TRBV18 and TRBJ2-3; the match to TRBD2 covers 12 bases. Losses at the gene ends were 2 bases for V and 1 base for J; bases not matched to a gene: 10. This CDR3 has 19 residues. CDR1 KGHSH and CDR2 LQKENI come from the germline V gene. In DNA, the CDR3 is TGTGCCAGCTCACCAAACCCCCGGACTAGCGGGGTAGGCACAGATACGCAGTATTTT. Translation gives CASSPNPRTSGVGTDTQYF.

The rearrangement uses TRBV19 and TRBJ1-5, with a weak D call TRBD1 (6 bases). V lost 5 bases and J lost 4, with 15 bases in between. The CDR3 totals 15 residues. From germline, CDR1 is LNHDA and CDR2 SQIVND (reference sequence). The CDR3 sequence: CASSPGGHKNQPQHF. In DNA, the CDR3 is TGTGCCAGTAGTCCTGGGGGACACAAGAATCAGCCCCAGCATTTT.

J is TRBJ2-1 and V is TRBV7-9; 10 nucleotides agree with TRBD2. Looked up from germline, CDR1 is SEHNR and CDR2 is FQNEAQ (reference sequence). This CDR3 region has 19 residues. V dropped 0 bases and J dropped 5; count of bases not matched to a gene: 13. CDR3 protein: CASSLARSLAGGRHNEQFF. DNA of the CDR3: TGTGCCAGCAGCTTAGCCCGCTCTTTAGCGGGGGGCCGACACAATGAGCAGTTCTTC. The full variable domain, in which reference TRBV7-9 and TRBJ2-1 provide the parts outside the CDR3, is DTGVSQNPRHKITKRGQNVTFRCDPISEHNRLYWYRQTLGQGPEFLTYFQNEAQLEKSRLLSDRFSAERPKGSFSTLEIQRTEQGDSAMYLCASSLARSLAGGRHNEQFFGPGTRLTVL.

This clone was detected only a few times. The V gene is TRBV28, the J gene TRBJ2-1; D possibly corresponds to TRBD2 (6 bases). V dropped 3 bases and J dropped 8 bases, with 14 bases sitting between them. Germline V gives CDR1 MDHEN, CDR2 SYDVKM. This CDR3 comprises 14 residues. The CDR3 spells CASSLVGDSDEQFF. The CDR3 nucleotides are TGTGCCAGCAGTTTGGTTGGGGACTCGGATGAGCAGTTCTTC.

The J gene is TRBJ1-2, the V gene TRBV30; D call uncertain. The CDR3 is made up of 13 amino acids. Germline V gene data show CDR1 as GTSNPN and CDR2 as SVGIG (reference sequence). V was pared by 0 bases and J by 8 bases, with 13 bases between. CDR3 loop: CAWSVPAGRGYTF. Written as DNA, the CDR3 is TGTGCCTGGAGTGTACCGGCAGGAAGAGGCTACACCTTC.

In this sample, this clone turned up a few times. V is TRBV25-1 and J is TRBJ2-7; D perhaps matches TRBD2 (6 bases). The germline CDR1 and CDR2 sequences are MGHDK and SYGVNS. Deletions cut 4 bases from V and 2 bases from J, with 9 bases between. This CDR3 spans 13 amino acids. The CDR3 loop is CASSGSGAYEQYF. The CDR3 DNA reads TGTGCCAGCAGTGGATCGGGGGCCTACGAGCAGTACTTC.

The chain couples TRBV5-1 to TRBJ2-7; D may be TRBD2 (6 bases). V was cut by 0 bases and J by 3 bases, with 10 bases left in between. The CDR3 totals 14 residues. Germline CDR1 and CDR2: SGHRS and YFSETQ. CDR3 region: CASSLGDSFYEQYF. The CDR3 coding sequence is TGCGCCAGCAGCTTGGGGGACTCCTTCTACGAGCAGTACTTC.

Only one count was recorded for this clone. This chain uses TRBV19 with TRBJ2-1, with 14 bases aligning to TRBD2. Germline V CDR1 and CDR2: LNHDA, SQIVND (reference sequence). Germline trimming cut 5 bases from V and 13 bases from J; bases unmatched to any gene: 13. This CDR3 has 16 residues. CDR3 bases: TGTGCCAGTAGTCGAGGGACTAGCGGGGGAGGGGGATCACAGTTCTTC. The encoded protein is CASSRGTSGGGGSQFF.

In its sample, this clone was seen a few times. This chain links TRBV28 with TRBJ1-1; 7 nucleotides agree with TRBD1. V shed 5 bases and J 5 bases; nucleotides not matched to a gene: 5. This CDR3 is built from 13 residues. Germline lookup yields CDR1 MDHEN and CDR2 SYDVKM. The CDR3 region has the DNA TGTGCCAGCAGTGTGACAGGGTCGACTGAAGCTTTCTTT. It is translated as CASSVTGSTEAFF.

This clone was seen a single time. The chain combines TRBV5-1 with TRBJ2-1; 11 bases are shared with TRBD2. Germline values: CDR1 SGHRS, CDR2 YFSETQ. This CDR3 spans 18 amino acids. V trimming: 3 bases; J trimming: 1 base; junction bases outside the gene matches: 9. DNA for the CDR3: TGCGCCAGCAGCTCTGGGACTAGCGGATTGCGATCCTACAATGAGCAGTTCTTC. Its translation is CASSSGTSGLRSYNEQFF. Looking up the rest from reference TRBV5-1 and TRBJ2-1 gives the full variable domain: KAGVTQTPRYLIKTRGQQVTLSCSPISGHRSVSWYQQTPGQGLQFLFEYFSETQRNKGNFPGRFSGRQFSNSRSEMNVSTLELGDSALYLCASSSGTSGLRSYNEQFFGPGTRLTVL.

The V call is TRBV3-1 (or the pseudogene TRBV3-2), the J call TRBJ2-6; D possibly corresponds to TRBD2 (7 bases). V was trimmed by 6 bases and J by 0 bases, leaving 18 bases between them. CDR1 and CDR2 from the germline V gene are LGHDT and YNNKEL (reference sequence). The CDR3 consists of 18 residues. The CDR3 DNA reads TGTGCCAGCAGTCTATACGGGGGGCGGAGCTCTGGGGCCAACGTCCTGACTTTC. Amino acid sequence: CASSLYGGRSSGANVLTF.

In its sample, this clone was seen a few times. The V call is TRBV12-3 or TRBV12-4, the J call TRBJ1-2; D unresolved. There are 13 residues in the CDR3. The V and J ends lost 4 bases and 4 bases respectively, with 10 bases between them. The CDR3 nucleotides are TGTGCCAGCAGTTACCTGACGGGCTATGGCTACACCTTC. Translated, it gives CASSYLTGYGYTF.

This clone has a single count. The J gene is TRBJ1-2, the V gene TRBV5-4; D not resolved. CDR3 size: 11 residues. Trimming took off 4 bases at V and 2 bases at J, with 3 bases between the two ends. Germline CDR1 and CDR2: SGHNT and YYREEE (reference sequence). The CDR3 reads CASSLNYGYTF. The CDR3 DNA sequence: TGTGCCAGCAGCCTGAACTATGGCTACACCTTC.

The rearrangement uses TRBV4-1 and TRBJ1-3; 7 nucleotides agree with TRBD1. V lost 2 bases, J lost 1 base, and 5 bases stayed unmatched. Germline V gene data show CDR1 as MGHRA and CDR2 as YSYEKL. This CDR3 comprises 16 residues. The CDR3: CASSQPRTGSGNTIYF. CDR3 DNA: TGCGCCAGCAGCCAACCTCGGACAGGATCTGGAAACACCATATATTTT.

The chain is built from TRBV18 and TRBJ1-2, with TRBD1 identical over 7 bases. This CDR3 region has 13 residues. Looked up from germline, CDR1 is KGHSH and CDR2 is LQKENI. V was clipped by 3 bases and J by 7 bases; unmatched bases: 5. CDR3 nucleotide sequence: TGTGCCAGCTCACCGCCGACAGGGCCTGGCTACACCTTC. Its protein is CASSPPTGPGYTF.

The chain recombines TRBV28 with TRBJ1-1; 7 bases map to TRBD1. There are 13 residues in the CDR3. CDR1 MDHEN and CDR2 SYDVKM come from the germline V gene. Trimming removed 6 bases from V and 5 bases from J; junction bases left unmatched: 6. In DNA form, the CDR3 reads TGTGCCAGCAGGCTGACAGGGTCTACTGAAGCTTTCTTT. Its translation is CASRLTGSTEAFF.

The CDR3 protein is CATSRDVENEQFF. CDR3 coding DNA: TGTGCCACCAGCAGAGATGTGGAGAATGAGCAGTTCTTC. V and J are TRBV15 and TRBJ2-1; D not certain. CDR3 length equals 13 residues. In germline, CDR1 is LNHNV, CDR2 YYDKDF (reference sequence). V was clipped by 0 bases and J by 7 bases, with 7 bases between them.